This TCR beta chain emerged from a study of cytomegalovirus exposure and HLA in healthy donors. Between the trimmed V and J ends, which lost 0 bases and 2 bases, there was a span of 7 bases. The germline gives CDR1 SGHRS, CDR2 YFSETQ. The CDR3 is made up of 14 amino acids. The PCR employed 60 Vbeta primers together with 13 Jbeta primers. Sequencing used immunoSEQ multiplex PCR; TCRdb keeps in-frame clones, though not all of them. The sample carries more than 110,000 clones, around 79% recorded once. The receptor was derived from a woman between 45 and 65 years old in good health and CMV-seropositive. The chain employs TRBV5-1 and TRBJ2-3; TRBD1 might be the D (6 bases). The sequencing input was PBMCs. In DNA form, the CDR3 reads TGCGCCAGCAGCTTGGGGACAGTCACAGATACGCAGTATTTT. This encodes CASSLGTVTDTQYF.